These 11 T cell receptor beta chains share one sample of origin, sequenced in a study of control samples from healthy donors and cancer patients. Libraries were prepared by immunoSEQ multiplex PCR; TCRdb keeps only in-frame clonotypes and omits some of them. The table has about 150,000 clones, 85% to 95% seen once. The sequencing input was PBMCs. The receptors shown here come from a man in his 60s with colorectal cancer.

The rearrangement joins TRBV6-6 to TRBJ2-7, with 9 bases identical to TRBD1. The length of the CDR3 is 14 residues. Germline CDR1 is MNHNY and CDR2 is SVGAGI (reference sequence). V shed 6 bases, J shed 5 bases, and the junction held 8 bases outside the gene matches. CDR3 sequence: CASSPGQGMNEQYF. CDR3 in DNA: TGTGCCAGCAGCCCGGGACAGGGAATGAACGAGCAGTACTTC.

The chain is built from TRBV6-5 and TRBJ2-3, with D maybe TRBD1 (6 bases). The CDR3 runs to 15 residues. With 9 bases removed from V and 0 bases from J, the gap between germline ends came to 16 bases. Germline CDR1 reads MNHEY; CDR2 reads SVGAGI. CDR3 DNA sequence: TGTGCCAGTCCAGTTACAGGGCCTAGCACAGATACGCAGTATTTT. Translated: CASPVTGPSTDTQYF.

The rearrangement uses TRBV11-3 and TRBJ2-5, with TRBD1 matching 7 bases. CDR3 length equals 17 residues. The V segment lost 0 bases and the J segment 5 bases; nucleotides outside the gene matches: 12. Germline loops: CDR1 SGHNT, CDR2 YENEEA. The CDR3 here is CASSLDPSAGGSETQYF. For the CDR3, the DNA is TGTGCCAGCAGCTTAGATCCCTCGGCAGGGGGTTCGGAGACCCAGTACTTC.

The chain is built from TRBV5-4 and TRBJ2-3, with D unresolved. Per the germline V gene, CDR1 is SGHNT and CDR2 is YYREEE (reference sequence). This CDR3 is built from 15 residues. V was trimmed by 2 bases and J by 0 bases, leaving 10 bases between them. The CDR3 nucleotides are TGTGCCAGCAGCTTAAGGTCTGCTAGCACAGATACGCAGTATTTT. Its translation: CASSLRSASTDTQYF.

The chain is built from TRBV14 and TRBJ2-7; D may be TRBD1 (5 bases). Germline values: CDR1 SGHDN, CDR2 FVKESK. V dropped 1 base and J dropped 2 bases, with 9 bases sitting between them. The CDR3 runs 14 residues. The CDR3 region has the DNA TGTGCCAGCAGCCAAGTGGCAGGGACCTACGAGCAGTACTTC. Amino acids: CASSQVAGTYEQYF.

The rearrangement joins TRBV3-1 (or the pseudogene TRBV3-2) to TRBJ1-1, with D hard to call. Germline values: CDR1 LGHDT, CDR2 YNNKEL (reference sequence). The CDR3 is 12 amino acids. Trimming removed 4 bases from V and 5 bases from J, with 8 bases in between. The CDR3 region has the DNA TGTGCCAGCAGCCGTCCGGGGACTGAAGCTTTCTTT. Translation: CASSRPGTEAFF.

The rearrangement links TRBV6-5 to TRBJ1-2; D is possibly TRBD1 (5 bases). The CDR3 runs to 14 residues. The V gene lost 2 bases and the J gene lost 3 bases, with 10 bases spanning the gap. Germline assignment: CDR1 MNHEY and CDR2 SVGAGI. CDR3 bases: TGTGCCAGCAGTTACCGGGGGACCGACTATGGCTACACCTTC. Protein: CASSYRGTDYGYTF.

The rearrangement links TRBV5-6 to TRBJ2-7, with unresolved D. CDR3 length: 14 amino acids. Germline CDR1 reads SGHDT; CDR2 reads YYEEEE. Trimming pared 0 bases from V and 2 bases from J, leaving 9 bases between. Here the CDR3 reads CASSLDGSTYEQYF. CDR3 bases: TGTGCCAGCAGCTTGGACGGGTCCACCTACGAGCAGTACTTC.

J is TRBJ2-1 and V is TRBV6-2 or TRBV6-3; 11 positions match TRBD2. V shed 2 bases, J shed 5 bases, and the junction held 8 bases outside the gene matches. The CDR3 sequence is 17 residues long. Germline V gene data show CDR1 as MNHEY and CDR2 as SVGEGT. The CDR3 sequence is CASSYPVAGGPDNEQFF. The CDR3 DNA reads as TGTGCCAGCAGTTACCCAGTAGCGGGGGGGCCCGACAATGAGCAGTTCTTC.

The V gene is TRBV10-3, the J gene TRBJ1-1, with D tentatively TRBD1 (6 bases). V gave up 4 bases and J gave up 0 bases, with 9 bases separating them. Germline V CDR1 and CDR2: ENHRY, SYGVKD. The CDR3 length is 14 residues. As DNA, the CDR3 is TGTGCCATCAGTGTGGGGGGGCTGAACACTGAAGCTTTCTTT. Its protein product is CAISVGGLNTEAFF.

J is TRBJ2-7 and V is TRBV6-2 or TRBV6-3, with D unclear. V was cut by 3 bases and J by 6 bases, with 12 bases left in between. Per the germline V gene, CDR1 is MNHEY and CDR2 is SVGEGT. This CDR3 contains 13 residues. In DNA, the CDR3 is TGTGCCAGCAGTTATTTAGAGACCGGCGAGCAGTACTTC. Its protein product is CASSYLETGEQYF.